Each of the 13 T cell receptor beta chains below was sequenced from the same sample in a study of immune characterization of retroperitoneal liposarcoma. Each CDR3 protein gets one entry after TCRdb re-called the PCR reads with MiXCR. Of a few thousand distinct CDR3 sequences detected, 40% to 50% appear once; the ten largest clones hold around 41%. Sequencing was done on a sample of tumor tissue. The origin of the receptors is a male donor with retroperitoneal liposarcoma.

V is TRBV6-6 and J is TRBJ2-7, with D hard to call. This CDR3 has 14 amino acids. Germline V gene sequence: CDR1 MNHNY, CDR2 SVGAGI (reference sequence). The ends were cut back, 2 bases at V and 0 bases at J, with 8 bases in the middle. The CDR3 DNA reads as TGTGCCAGCAGTTACGGACCTAGCTCCTACGAGCAGTACTTC. This codes for CASSYGPSSYEQYF.

This clonotype was counted only a few times. V gene TRBV7-2 combines with J gene TRBJ2-2, with D perhaps TRBD1 or TRBD2 (5 bases each). The germline V gene encodes CDR1 SGHTA and CDR2 FQGNSA. The V gene lost 2 bases and the J gene lost 6 bases, with 7 bases spanning the gap. The length of the CDR3 is 13 residues. The CDR3 sequence is CASSLLGAGELFF. The CDR3 coding sequence is TGTGCCAGCAGCTTACTGGGGGCCGGGGAGCTGTTTTTT.

The rearrangement links TRBV4-1 to TRBJ2-2; no firm D call. The germline gives CDR1 MGHRA, CDR2 YSYEKL. Trimming pared 4 bases from V and 5 bases from J, leaving 8 bases between. The CDR3 totals 13 residues. The DNA for the CDR3 is TGCGCCAGCAGCCCGACACCAACCGGGGAGCTGTTTTTT. This encodes CASSPTPTGELFF.

The CDR3 sequence is CASSYSEGIYEQYF. The CDR3, as DNA: TGTGCCAGCAGTTACTCAGAGGGGATCTACGAGCAGTACTTC. This rearrangement joins TRBV6-6 to TRBJ2-7, with D tentatively TRBD1 or TRBD2 (5 bases each). Germline assignment: CDR1 MNHNY and CDR2 SVGAGI (reference sequence). CDR3 length: 14 residues. The V and J ends lost 0 bases and 3 bases respectively, with 9 bases between them.

The chain is built from TRBV27 and TRBJ2-5, with 10 bases fitting TRBD2. The better agreement between TRBJ2-7 and the DNA end casts doubt on the J call. This CDR3 contains 15 residues. Germline CDR1 and CDR2: MNHEY and SMNVEV (reference sequence). The CDR3 coding sequence is TGTGCCAGCAGCCCATCTAGCGGGAGCTCCTACGAGCAGTACTTC. This sequence encodes CASSPSSGSSYEQYF.

By its share, this clonotype is medium-sized (0.01 to 0.1%). The chain is built from TRBV7-9 and TRBJ2-1; the D is unclear. Trimming removed 2 bases at V and 2 bases at J, with 7 bases between. The CDR3 has 14 amino acids. Germline loops: CDR1 SEHNR, CDR2 FQNEAQ (reference sequence). The chain's CDR3 is CASSLPSPYNEQFF. The CDR3 coding sequence is TGTGCCAGCAGCTTACCCAGTCCCTACAATGAGCAGTTCTTC.

Sample share makes this clonotype hyperexpanded. V gene TRBV6-1 combines with J gene TRBJ2-5; D is unresolved. This CDR3 spans 12 amino acids. Germline V gene sequence: CDR1 MNHNS, CDR2 SASEGT. The V gene lost 4 bases and the J gene lost 2 bases, with 5 bases spanning the gap. In DNA form, the CDR3 reads TGTGCCAGCAGTGGCAGTCAAGAGACCCAGTACTTC. It codes for CASSGSQETQYF.

The chain carries TRBV6-8 and TRBJ2-1, with 9 bases identical to TRBD1. TRBJ2-7 explains the end of the DNA better; the J call may be wrong. There are 14 residues in the CDR3. Germline V lookup: CDR1 MNHGY, CDR2 SAAAGT. The CDR3 sequence is CASSGPGQGYEQYF. The CDR3 bases are TGTGCCAGCAGTGGACCGGGACAGGGTTACGAGCAGTACTTC.

The genes are TRBV12-3 or TRBV12-4 and TRBJ2-3; TRBD2 agrees at 13 bases. This CDR3 has 15 residues. Germline trimming cut 5 bases from V and 7 bases from J; bases unmatched to any gene: 6. In DNA form, the CDR3 reads TGTGCCAGCAGTCTGACTAGCGGGGGGACCTATACGCAGTATTTT. Its protein is CASSLTSGGTYTQYF.

This rearrangement joins TRBV11-3 to TRBJ2-1; no firm D call. The assigned J gene may be wrong: the sequence end matches TRBJ2-7 better. CDR1 is SGHNT and CDR2 is YENEEA in the germline V gene. This CDR3 is built from 12 residues. The chain's CDR3 is CASSDLSYEQYF. CDR3 in DNA: TGTGCCAGCTCTGACCTCTCCTACGAGCAGTACTTC.

The chain uses TRBV6-6 and TRBJ1-1; D gene uncertain. Germline-derived CDR1 and CDR2 are MNHNY and SVGAGI (reference sequence). The CDR3 length is 14 residues. V gave up 0 bases and J gave up 2 bases, with 7 bases separating them. CDR3 region: CASSYSNRNTEAFF. The CDR3 DNA is TGTGCCAGCAGTTACTCGAACAGAAACACTGAAGCTTTCTTT.

This clonotype has only a few counts. This chain connects TRBV12-3 or TRBV12-4 to TRBJ2-5; D unresolved. V was clipped by 4 bases and J by 1 base, with 10 bases between them. CDR3 length: 14 residues. CDR3 DNA sequence: TGTGCCAGCAGTTATCCGGAATCCCAAGAGACCCAGTACTTC. It translates to CASSYPESQETQYF.

Turning to this clonotype: A read error is possible here, since a much larger clone lies one base away. This chain uses TRBV27 with TRBJ2-1; possible D gene TRBD1, 5 bases. The J call is uncertain, as TRBJ2-5 better fits the DNA end. In germline, CDR1 is MNHEY, CDR2 SMNVEV (reference sequence). The CDR3 covers 13 residues. The chain's CDR3 is CSSSHRQQETQYF. The CDR3 DNA is TGTTCCAGCAGCCACCGACAGCAAGAGACCCAGTACTTC.